Presented here are 5 T cell receptor beta chains from one specimen sequenced in a study of technical replicates of blood from a few donors. Generated by immunoSEQ multiplex PCR, the TCRdb table keeps only in-frame clones and is missing some. The sample yields 82,000 or so clones, 96% seen once. Input material: T cells isolated from PBMCs. These receptors were obtained from a human donor in good health.

The chain joins TRBV19 to TRBJ2-3; D not certain. The CDR3 loop spans 14 amino acids. CDR1 LNHDA and CDR2 SQIVND come from the germline V gene (reference sequence). Trimming removed 6 bases at V and 0 bases at J, with 10 bases between. The CDR3 region is CASSYGTSTDTQYF. As DNA, the CDR3 is TGTGCCAGTAGCTACGGTACTAGCACAGATACGCAGTATTTT.

The CDR3 DNA reads TGTGCCAGCAGCTTTGCCTCTCAGCTGCGGGGCTACACCTTC. It codes for CASSFASQLRGYTF. The chain recombines TRBV11-3 with TRBJ1-2; D not resolved. The CDR3 runs to 14 residues. The germline CDR1 and CDR2 sequences are SGHNT and YENEEA. Trimming took off 3 bases at V and 8 bases at J, with 16 bases between the two ends.

The chain uses TRBV11-2 and TRBJ1-1, with TRBD1 matching over 8 bases. There are 15 residues in the CDR3. V gave up 5 bases and J gave up 5 bases; unmatched junction bases: 10. The V gene's germline CDR1 is SGHAT and CDR2 FQNNGV. CDR3 nucleotide sequence: TGTGCCAGCAGCGGAACAGGGGGGGGGATAACTGAAGCTTTCTTT. It encodes CASSGTGGGITEAFF.

The V and J genes are TRBV2 and TRBJ2-7, with 7 bases fitting TRBD1. The CDR3 consists of 13 residues. The germline gives CDR1 SNHLY, CDR2 FYNNEI. After removal of 10 bases from V and 0 bases from J, the junction contained 6 bases not matched to a gene. The CDR3 nucleotides are TGTGCCACCACGGACAGGTTCTCCTACGAGCAGTACTTC. It specifies CATTDRFSYEQYF.

As DNA, the CDR3 is TGTGCCAGTACCCAAAAACAGGGGGGAAATAACTATGGCTACACCTTC. Translation gives CASTQKQGGNNYGYTF. The J gene is TRBJ1-2, the V gene TRBV19; TRBD1 matches at 8 bases. Trimming removed 7 bases from V and 1 base from J; junction bases left unmatched: 11. The CDR3 has 16 residues. In germline, CDR1 is LNHDA, CDR2 SQIVND (reference sequence).